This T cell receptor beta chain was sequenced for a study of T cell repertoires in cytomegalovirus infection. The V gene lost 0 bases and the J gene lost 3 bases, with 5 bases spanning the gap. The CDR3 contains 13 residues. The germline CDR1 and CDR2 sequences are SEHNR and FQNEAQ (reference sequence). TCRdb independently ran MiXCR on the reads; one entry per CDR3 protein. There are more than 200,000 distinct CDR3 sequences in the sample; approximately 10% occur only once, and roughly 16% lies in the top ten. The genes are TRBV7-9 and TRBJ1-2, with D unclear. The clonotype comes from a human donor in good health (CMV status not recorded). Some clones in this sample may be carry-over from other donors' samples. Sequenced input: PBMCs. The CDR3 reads CASSLAADYGYTF. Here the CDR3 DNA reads TGTGCCAGCAGCTTAGCGGCCGACTATGGCTACACCTTC.